The sequence of this T cell receptor (beta chain) was determined in a study of blood T cell repertoires in COVID-19. V gave up 3 bases and J gave up 4 bases, with 11 bases separating them. The CDR3 contains 15 residues. Germline CDR1 SGHRS, CDR2 YFSETQ. Assay: immunoSEQ multiplex PCR; the TCRdb copy retains only in-frame clones and omits some. The data hold some 72,000 clones, with about 90% observed a single time. The TCR comes from a man aged 50-59 years with active COVID-19. Material for sequencing was peripheral blood. The J gene is TRBJ1-6, the V gene TRBV5-1; maybe TRBD1 (5 bases). The CDR3 DNA follows: TGCGCCAGCAGCTGGGAGGGACGGTATAATTCACCCCTCCACTTT. The encoded protein is CASSWEGRYNSPLHF. Using reference TRBV5-1 and TRBJ1-6 for the parts outside the CDR3, the full variable domain is KAGVTQTPRYLIKTRGQQVTLSCSPISGHRSVSWYQQTPGQGLQFLFEYFSETQRNKGNFPGRFSGRQFSNSRSEMNVSTLELGDSALYLCASSWEGRYNSPLHFGNGTRLTVT.